This TCR beta chain was recovered during a study of T cell clonotyping in hematopoietic cell transplantation. The study's findings and limits: After transplant, recipient diversity fell while pathologically expanded clonotypes grew through day 180. Broader posttransplant TCR repertoire diversity was predicted by graft donor and pretransplant recipient Inverse Simpson Index values. At the given depth, recipient repertoires were over 95% de novo clonotypes.

Sequenced by immunoSEQ multiplex PCR; TCRdb stores in-frame clones only, minus some. The table lists 8,000 or so clones, 90% to 95% of them singletons. Trimming removed 5 bases from V and 7 bases from J, with 11 bases in between. This CDR3 has 13 residues. Looked up from germline, CDR1 is PRHDT and CDR2 is FYEKMQ (reference sequence). Blood collection times were about day -28 and days 30, 100, 180 posttransplant. Details on this clone: Its target is unknown.

The V and J genes are TRBV13 and TRBJ2-2; D is unresolved. The specimen was PBMCs, collected 180 days after allogeneic stem cell transplant. The receptor's source is a female patient aged 45-65 years who had an allogeneic stem cell transplant from an unrelated donor, so the T cells may come from the graft donor. Some clones in this sample may be carry-over from other donors' samples. The CDR3 reads CASSLALDGELFF. DNA for the CDR3: TGTGCCAGCAGCCTCGCCCTGGACGGGGAGCTGTTTTTT.